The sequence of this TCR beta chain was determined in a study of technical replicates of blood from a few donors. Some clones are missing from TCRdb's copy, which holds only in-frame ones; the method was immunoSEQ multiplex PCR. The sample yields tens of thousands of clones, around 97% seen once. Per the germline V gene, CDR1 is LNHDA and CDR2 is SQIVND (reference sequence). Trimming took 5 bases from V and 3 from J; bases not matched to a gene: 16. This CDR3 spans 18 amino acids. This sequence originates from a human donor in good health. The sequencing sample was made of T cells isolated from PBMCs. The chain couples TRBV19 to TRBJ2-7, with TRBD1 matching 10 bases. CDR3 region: CASSSWTGGDAEIYEQYF. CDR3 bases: TGTGCCAGTAGTTCCTGGACAGGGGGTGATGCCGAAATCTACGAGCAGTACTTC.